The sequence of this TCR beta chain was determined in a study of T cell clones after liver transplantation. The repertoire was sequenced with immunoSEQ multiplex PCR; TCRdb's copy has only in-frame clones and lacks some. The table records 53,000 or so clones, about 88% of them present only once. Concerning this clone: Its antigen remains unknown.

V was shortened by 3 bases and J by 5 bases, with 8 bases between the two germline ends. The CDR3 contains 13 residues. From germline, CDR1 is MNHEY and CDR2 SMNVEV (reference sequence). Whole-study findings and limits: Donor-reactive sequences fell more than third party-reactive ones, suggesting partial deletion.

The source of this sequence is a human donor who received a liver transplant. This sample comprised CD4+ T cells from blood, obtained before liver transplant. The V gene is TRBV27, the J gene TRBJ2-1, with D possibly TRBD1 on 5 matching bases. The CDR3 spells CASSFIQDNEQFF. As DNA, the CDR3 is TGTGCCAGCAGTTTCATACAGGACAATGAGCAGTTCTTC.